This TCR beta chain originates from a study of T cell repertoires in ileal Crohn's disease. Study overall: MI samples are biopsies from the surgical specimen's proximal margin. Whole-study findings and limits: Mucosal expansions were suggested to be mainly CD8 T cells. Active smokers at surgery had more clonal expansions than non-smokers. All patients with clonality above 26.8% had endoscopic recurrence.

The CDR3 contains 16 residues. CDR1 is LGHNA, CDR2 YSLEER, per germline. The V gene lost 4 bases and the J gene lost 2 bases, with 18 bases spanning the gap. The repertoire was sequenced with immunoSEQ multiplex PCR; TCRdb's copy has only in-frame clones and lacks some. Of 2,000 or so clones in the sample, roughly 90% were seen once. The time point: proximal margin of the surgical specimen (macroscopically non-inflamed). In regard to this clone: Antigen unknown.

The clonotype was recovered from an adult with Crohn's disease. The gene calls are TRBV4-3 and TRBJ2-7, with D possibly matching TRBD2 (6 bases). The sample was ileal tissue. CDR3 sequence reads: CASSRTTTGETYEQYF. CDR3 DNA: TGCGCCAGCAGCCGCACAACCACGGGAGAGACCTACGAGCAGTACTTC.